The entry that follows covers one T cell receptor beta chain sequence. Its cognate antigen is unknown. This specimen belongs to a study of OX40 agonist ivuxolimab in advanced cancers. About the research overall: Ivuxolimab, an antibody acting as an agonist of OX40 (CD134), was used to treat patients.

Study-level results: CD4+ and CD8+ blood T cells expanded clonally by week 6 at 0.1 to 3.0 mg/kg.

V lost 2 bases to trimming and J lost 5 bases; unmatched junction nucleotides: 10. The length of the CDR3 is 18 residues. Germline V CDR1 and CDR2: MDHEN, SYDVKM. Method: immunoSEQ multiplex PCR; TCRdb's copy keeps in-frame clones and lacks some. The data show approximately 60,000 clones, almost 85% seen once. The material sequenced was CD4+ or CD8+ T cells sorted from blood, taken in a trial of the OX40 agonist ivuxolimab. The V call is TRBV28, the J call TRBJ2-2, with 11 bases identical to TRBD2. The TCR sequence derives from an adult with an advanced solid tumor such as melanoma, head and neck, liver or kidney cancer. The CDR3 spells CASSLRKDSGGATGELFF. CDR3 sequence (DNA): TGTGCCAGCAGTTTAAGGAAGGATAGCGGGGGGGCGACCGGGGAGCTGTTTTTT.